These 29 T cell receptor beta chains were sequenced from one sample in a study of cytomegalovirus exposure and HLA in healthy donors. The PCR used 60 Vbeta and 13 Jbeta primers. The protocol was immunoSEQ multiplex PCR, while the TCRdb copy is restricted to in-frame clones and leaves out a portion. This sample has about 120,000 clones, with 6.5% to 9.5% found just once. The sequencing sample was made of PBMCs. The receptors were sampled from a woman aged 40 to 49 in good health and CMV-seropositive.

This clone was seen a handful of times. The chain recombines TRBV5-1 with TRBJ2-2; no reliable D call. The ends were cut back, 0 bases at V and 0 bases at J, with 9 bases in the middle. The CDR3 has 16 residues. Germline V lookup: CDR1 SGHRS, CDR2 YFSETQ. CDR3 sequence (DNA): TGCGCCAGCAGCTTGGGTCAGTTCGCGAACACCGGGGAGCTGTTTTTT. Translating it yields CASSLGQFANTGELFF.

V and J are TRBV18 and TRBJ1-1, with TRBD1 matching over 8 bases. The germline CDR1 and CDR2 sequences are KGHSH and LQKENI. This CDR3 comprises 16 residues. V was pared by 6 bases and J by 4 bases, with 13 bases of the junction left unmatched. In DNA form, the CDR3 reads TGTGCCAGCTCCCCGGACATGACAGGGGCCGGCACTGAAGCTTTCTTT. Translated, it gives CASSPDMTGAGTEAFF.

V usage is TRBV7-9 and J usage is TRBJ1-5; no clear D. Germline loops: CDR1 SEHNR, CDR2 FQNEAQ (reference sequence). CDR3 length: 15 residues. V was pared by 6 bases and J by 1 base, with 13 bases between. CDR3 sequence (DNA): TGTGCCAGCAGTTTCGACGGCAGGAGCAATCAGCCCCAGCATTTT. Translating it yields CASSFDGRSNQPQHF.

The rearrangement uses TRBV10-2 and TRBJ1-1; 11 positions match TRBD1. Trimming cost V 8 bases and J 0 bases; bases outside gene matches: 14. This CDR3 contains 18 residues. The germline V gene encodes CDR1 WSHSY and CDR2 SAAADI. DNA for the CDR3: TGCGCCAGCCGTGGGACAGGGGGGGTATGGAACATGAACACTGAAGCTTTCTTT. Amino acid sequence: CASRGTGGVWNMNTEAFF.

The gene calls are TRBV6-6 and TRBJ1-2; TRBD1 matches at 8 bases. CDR3 length: 14 amino acids. CDR1 is MNHNY and CDR2 is SVGAGI in the germline V gene (reference sequence). Trimming cost V 6 bases and J 0 bases; bases outside gene matches: 3. The CDR3 reads CASRGTGSNYGYTF. CDR3 in DNA: TGTGCCAGCAGGGGGACAGGATCTAACTATGGCTACACCTTC.

Only a few counts were recorded for this clone. CDR3 nucleotides: TGCGCCAGCAGCCGGAACGTTCAGCGGGCGCGTAATTACGGGGAGCTGTTTTTT. Encoded protein: CASSRNVQRARNYGELFF. The chain employs TRBV5-1 and TRBJ2-2; possible D gene TRBD2, 6 bases. Trimming left V 4 bases short and J 7 bases short, with 26 bases between. The germline V gene encodes CDR1 SGHRS and CDR2 YFSETQ. The CDR3 has 18 amino acids.

The chain employs TRBV5-1 and TRBJ1-5, with D unresolved. V lost 0 bases and J 0 bases, leaving 7 bases between the germline ends. This CDR3 is built from 15 residues. CDR1 and CDR2 from the germline V gene are SGHRS and YFSETQ. CDR3 bases: TGCGCCAGCAGCTTGGACGGTCATAGCAATCAGCCCCAGCATTTT. Translation: CASSLDGHSNQPQHF.

By share, this clone ranks as medium-sized. The sample contains more than one DNA sequence encoding this CDR3. The chain couples TRBV2 to TRBJ1-4, with TRBD1 matching 7 bases. Germline CDR1 SNHLY, CDR2 FYNNEI. V trimming: 7 bases; J trimming: 4 bases; junction bases outside the gene matches: 3. This CDR3 has 13 amino acids. The DNA of the CDR3 is TGTGCCAGCAATAACAGGGGTAATGAAAAACTGTTTTTT. It translates to CASNNRGNEKLFF.

This clone came up a few times. The genes are TRBV2 and TRBJ2-1; the match to TRBD2 covers 15 bases. The CDR3 loop spans 21 amino acids. In germline, CDR1 is SNHLY, CDR2 FYNNEI. Trimming removed 6 bases from V and 2 bases from J; junction bases left unmatched: 17. The chain's CDR3 is CASRAGTGRTSGGATYNEQFF. The CDR3 region has the DNA TGTGCCAGCAGAGCTGGAACTGGTAGGACTAGCGGGGGGGCAACCTACAATGAGCAGTTCTTC.

The chain links TRBV5-1 to TRBJ2-3; D might be TRBD2 (6 bases). Trimming removed 4 bases from V and 2 bases from J, with 17 bases in between. Germline V lookup: CDR1 SGHRS, CDR2 YFSETQ. This CDR3 is built from 16 residues. The CDR3: CASSRDFPTPTDTQYF. For the CDR3, the DNA is TGCGCCAGCAGCCGGGACTTCCCTACCCCCACAGATACGCAGTATTTT.

The genes are TRBV18 and TRBJ2-1, with D possibly being TRBD1 (6 bases). V was shortened by 2 bases and J by 9 bases, with 14 bases between the two germline ends. CDR3 length: 14 residues. Germline V gene sequence: CDR1 KGHSH, CDR2 LQKENI. The CDR3 DNA reads as TGTGCCAGCTCACCAGAACAGGGTGTTGGTGAGCAGTTCTTC. Protein: CASSPEQGVGEQFF. The whole variable domain, remainder taken from reference TRBV18 and TRBJ2-1, is NAGVMQNPRHLVRRRGQEARLRCSPMKGHSHVYWYRQLPEEGLKFMVYLQKENIIDESGMPKERFSAEFPKEGPSILRIQQVVRGDSAAYFCASSPEQGVGEQFFGPGTRLTVL.

The rearrangement links TRBV6-6 to TRBJ1-2; D gene uncertain. The CDR3 is 15 residues long. V lost 0 bases and J 4 bases, leaving 12 bases between the germline ends. The germline V gene encodes CDR1 MNHNY and CDR2 SVGAGI (reference sequence). The CDR3 sequence: CASSYSRTDIYGYTF. CDR3 sequence (DNA): TGTGCCAGCAGTTACTCGCGGACTGATATCTATGGCTACACCTTC.

Details on this clone: This sample also contains other DNA sequences that code for the same CDR3. The chain employs TRBV7-6 and TRBJ1-1, with 8 bases that match TRBD1. The germline gives CDR1 SGHVS, CDR2 FNYEAQ. The CDR3 is 17 residues long. Trimming at V came to 4 bases and at J to 5 bases, leaving 15 bases not matched to a gene. The CDR3 loop is CASSSLTPDRGRTEAFF. In nucleotides, the CDR3 is TGTGCCAGCAGCTCCCTTACCCCCGACAGGGGTCGAACTGAAGCTTTCTTT.

Details on this clone: At the DNA level, this CDR3 is encoded by other sequences in the same sample as well. The chain couples TRBV5-1 to TRBJ1-1; the D gene is possibly TRBD1 (5 bases). The CDR3 spans 14 residues. V gave up 4 bases and J gave up 2 bases, with 12 bases separating them. CDR1 and CDR2 from the germline V gene are SGHRS and YFSETQ. The CDR3 here is CASSRIQVNTEAFF. CDR3 bases: TGCGCCAGCAGCAGAATACAGGTAAACACTGAAGCTTTCTTT.

The V gene is TRBV6-1, the J gene TRBJ1-1; TRBD1 might be the D (6 bases). Germline lookup yields CDR1 MNHNS and CDR2 SASEGT. Trimming left V 7 bases short and J 1 base short, with 10 bases between. The CDR3 loop spans 13 amino acids. CDR3 sequence (DNA): TGTGCCAGCATTTTACAGGGGAACACTGAAGCTTTCTTT. Protein: CASILQGNTEAFF.

This rearrangement joins TRBV5-4 to TRBJ2-1, with unresolved D. CDR1 SGHNT and CDR2 YYREEE come from the germline V gene (reference sequence). Trimming took off 4 bases at V and 4 bases at J, with 9 bases between the two ends. The CDR3 sequence is 13 residues long. DNA of the CDR3: TGTGCCAGCAGCCCGCTGCAGTACAATGAGCAGTTCTTC. This codes for CASSPLQYNEQFF.

This clone has more than one count but fewer than ten. CDR3 protein: CASSLPGGVNQPQHF. The CDR3 DNA sequence: TGTGCCAGCAGCCTCCCAGGAGGGGTCAATCAGCCCCAGCATTTT. V is TRBV7-9 and J is TRBJ1-5; a weak D match, TRBD1 (5 bases). This CDR3 comprises 15 residues. In germline, CDR1 is SEHNR, CDR2 FQNEAQ (reference sequence). V lost 5 bases to trimming and J lost 3 bases, with 14 bases between them.

The chain combines TRBV27 with TRBJ2-7, with 7 bases matching TRBD1. Germline trimming cut 5 bases from V and 4 bases from J; bases unmatched to any gene: 14. From germline, CDR1 is MNHEY and CDR2 SMNVEV (reference sequence). This CDR3 spans 16 amino acids. The CDR3 spells CASSPTTGRRLYEQYF. CDR3 in DNA: TGTGCCAGCAGTCCCACGACAGGGCGGCGATTGTACGAGCAGTACTTC.

Remarks on this clone: This specimen includes other DNA sequences encoding the same CDR3. V and J are TRBV4-1 and TRBJ1-2; no reliable D call. The V and J ends lost 1 base and 3 bases respectively, with 6 bases between them. The CDR3 spans 13 residues. Germline V gene sequence: CDR1 MGHRA, CDR2 YSYEKL. CDR3 residues: CASSQVRDYGYTF. The CDR3 region has the DNA TGCGCCAGCAGCCAAGTGCGGGACTATGGCTACACCTTC.

This clone was counted between two and nine times. This sequence joins TRBV19 and TRBJ1-6; D is ambiguous. Deletions cut 5 bases from V and 17 bases from J, with 13 bases between. The CDR3 is 11 amino acids. Germline CDR1 is LNHDA and CDR2 is SQIVND (reference sequence). CDR3 coding DNA: TGTGCCAGTAGTGAACGGGAAATTGTCCACTTT. Residues: CASSEREIVHF.

As to this clone: As the CDR3 is not closed by the conserved phenylalanine or tryptophan, this likely results from a read error. The chain is built from TRBV27 and TRBJ1-2; a weak D match, TRBD1 (5 bases). Germline V gene lookup returns CDR1 MNHEY and CDR2 SMNVEV (reference sequence). The ends were cut back, 3 bases at V and 2 bases at J, with 10 bases in the middle. The CDR3 loop spans 14 amino acids. The CDR3 DNA sequence: TGTGCCAGCAGTTTGGGCAGGGTGAACTATGGCTACACCTTA. Translated, it gives CASSLGRVNYGYTL.

The rearrangement links TRBV9 to TRBJ2-1; D gene unclear. CDR1 is SGDLS and CDR2 is YYNGEE in the germline V gene. This CDR3 has 15 residues. V gave up 0 bases and J gave up 2 bases, with 9 bases separating them. In nucleotides, the CDR3 is TGTGCCAGCAGCGTAGAGGCGGCTCCCTACAATGAGCAGTTCTTC. It encodes CASSVEAAPYNEQFF. Full variable domain (missing parts from reference TRBV9 and TRBJ2-1): DSGVTQTPKHLITATGQRVTLRCSPRSGDLSVYWYQQSLDQGLQFLIQYYNGEERAKGNILERFSAQQFPDLHSELNLSSLELGDSALYFCASSVEAAPYNEQFFGPGTRLTVL.

The chain combines TRBV7-9 with TRBJ1-1; TRBD1 aligns across 8 bases. V gave up 5 bases and J gave up 7 bases; unmatched junction bases: 3. In germline, CDR1 is SEHNR, CDR2 FQNEAQ (reference sequence). The CDR3 loop spans 12 amino acids. The CDR3: CASSRTGIEAFF. The DNA for the CDR3 is TGTGCCAGCAGCCGGACAGGGATTGAAGCTTTCTTT.

This rearrangement joins TRBV5-1 to TRBJ2-3; 12 nucleotides agree with TRBD2. This CDR3 has 17 amino acids. Germline values: CDR1 SGHRS, CDR2 YFSETQ. The ends lost 3 bases at V and 3 bases at J; junction bases unmatched: 8. The DNA for the CDR3 is TGCGCCAGCAGCTGGGGGGCTAGCGGGGGGGCTACAGATACGCAGTATTTT. It specifies CASSWGASGGATDTQYF.

This clone has more than one count but fewer than ten. This chain uses TRBV7-9 with TRBJ2-7; 10 bases agree with TRBD1. This CDR3 is 17 amino acids long. Germline V gives CDR1 SEHNR, CDR2 FQNEAQ (reference sequence). With V trimmed by 4 bases and J by 2 bases, 11 bases remained unmatched. Here the CDR3 reads CASSSFRGTGVPYEQYF. The CDR3 DNA reads as TGTGCCAGCAGCTCGTTTCGGGGGACAGGGGTCCCCTACGAGCAGTACTTC.

Notes on this clone: At the DNA level, this CDR3 is encoded by other sequences in the same sample as well. The CDR3 coding sequence is TGTGCCAGCAGTCCCGGGACATTGAACACTGAAGCTTTCTTT. The encoded protein is CASSPGTLNTEAFF. The rearrangement links TRBV6-5 to TRBJ1-1, with D possibly TRBD1 on 6 matching bases. The ends were cut back, 5 bases at V and 0 bases at J, with 10 bases in the middle. CDR1 MNHEY and CDR2 SVGAGI come from the germline V gene. The CDR3 consists of 14 residues.

This chain connects TRBV19 to TRBJ1-3, with TRBD1 identical over 9 bases. V dropped 8 bases and J dropped 1; count of bases not matched to a gene: 6. Germline loops: CDR1 LNHDA, CDR2 SQIVND (reference sequence). CDR3 length equals 15 residues. CDR3 sequence: CASGGTGSSGNTIYF. As DNA, the CDR3 is TGTGCCAGTGGTGGGACAGGGTCTTCTGGAAACACCATATATTTT.

The rearrangement uses TRBV7-9 and TRBJ2-3; D is possibly TRBD1 (5 bases). This CDR3 contains 18 residues. Germline assignment: CDR1 SEHNR and CDR2 FQNEAQ (reference sequence). Trimming cost V 0 bases and J 3 bases, with 19 bases left between them. The CDR3 protein is CASSLAWAGKSTTDTQYF. Written as DNA, the CDR3 is TGTGCCAGCAGCTTAGCGTGGGCAGGGAAAAGTACTACAGATACGCAGTATTTT.

This sequence joins TRBV7-3 and TRBJ1-5; D gene uncertain. CDR1 is SGHTA, CDR2 FQGTGA, per germline. The CDR3 totals 13 residues. The V gene lost 2 bases and the J gene lost 7 bases, with 9 bases spanning the gap. This chain's CDR3 is CASSLWAGQPQHF. The CDR3 DNA sequence: TGTGCCAGCAGCTTATGGGCCGGACAGCCCCAGCATTTT.